The clone carrying this T cell receptor beta chain showed up many times. None of the patients had undergone any treatment ahead of thyroid surgery. TCRdb re-clonotyped the PCR reads via MiXCR. The sample contains about 39,000 clones, about an eighth of which appear only once. The data originate from a study of metastatic and nonmetastatic thyroid tumors. Across the study: Malignant thyroid and benign thyroid patients provided blood and tumor or nodule tissue whose repertoires were compared.

Trimming cost V 6 bases and J 2 bases, with 8 bases left between them. CDR1 is MNHEY and CDR2 is SVGEGT in the germline V gene. This CDR3 has 12 residues. This clonotype was sampled from a male donor with papillary thyroid cancer or a benign thyroid nodule (not recorded which). Some clones in this sample may be carry-over from other donors' samples. The specimen sequenced was blood. This chain uses TRBV6-2 or TRBV6-3 with TRBJ2-7; no clear D. CDR3 DNA sequence: TGTGCCAGCAGATTCCCCACCTACGAGCAGTACTTC. Its protein is CASRFPTYEQYF.